This paragraph covers one TCR beta chain sequence. What it binds is not known. Time point denoted: week 5, during vaccination. Topical imiquimod accompanied each vaccine dose, which consisted of 300 ug of mutant IDH1 20-mer peptide. The sample belongs to a study of a mutant IDH1 vaccine in newly diagnosed glioma. Trimming cost V 7 bases and J 1 base; bases outside gene matches: 8. Germline V gives CDR1 MNHEY, CDR2 SMNVEV (reference sequence). This CDR3 has 15 residues. The table came from immunoSEQ multiplex PCR; TCRdb's copy has only in-frame clones and leaves some out. The profile covers about 60,000 clones, with under 90% appearing a single time and 6.5% to 9% taken by the ten largest.

The origin of this receptor is a woman aged 45-59 years with glioma. Sequenced here: PBMCs, sampled from a glioma patient whose treatment included an IDH1 peptide vaccine. The chain uses TRBV27 and TRBJ2-3; TRBD1 agrees at 7 bases. CDR3 nucleotides: TGTGCCAGCAACCTACAGGGGATCGGCACAGATACGCAGTATTTT. Protein: CASNLQGIGTDTQYF.